The present TCR beta chain was sequenced within a study of blood T cell repertoires in COVID-19. TCRdb's copy holds only in-frame clones and misses some; the assay was immunoSEQ multiplex PCR. The sample includes some 400,000 clones, 85% to 90% seen only once; the top ten take 1.7%. This clone came up once. Input material: PBMCs or T cells enriched from blood (not recorded which). The clonotype was recovered from a woman in her 30s who had recovered from COVID-19.

CDR3 protein: CASKQGNQPQHF. The CDR3 nucleotides read TGTGCCAGTAAACAGGGGAATCAGCCCCAGCATTTT. The chain uses TRBV19 and TRBJ1-5; 7 bases agree with TRBD1. V was pared by 7 bases and J by 4 bases, with 1 base of the junction left unmatched. The V gene's germline CDR1 is LNHDA and CDR2 SQIVND (reference sequence). The CDR3 has 12 residues.